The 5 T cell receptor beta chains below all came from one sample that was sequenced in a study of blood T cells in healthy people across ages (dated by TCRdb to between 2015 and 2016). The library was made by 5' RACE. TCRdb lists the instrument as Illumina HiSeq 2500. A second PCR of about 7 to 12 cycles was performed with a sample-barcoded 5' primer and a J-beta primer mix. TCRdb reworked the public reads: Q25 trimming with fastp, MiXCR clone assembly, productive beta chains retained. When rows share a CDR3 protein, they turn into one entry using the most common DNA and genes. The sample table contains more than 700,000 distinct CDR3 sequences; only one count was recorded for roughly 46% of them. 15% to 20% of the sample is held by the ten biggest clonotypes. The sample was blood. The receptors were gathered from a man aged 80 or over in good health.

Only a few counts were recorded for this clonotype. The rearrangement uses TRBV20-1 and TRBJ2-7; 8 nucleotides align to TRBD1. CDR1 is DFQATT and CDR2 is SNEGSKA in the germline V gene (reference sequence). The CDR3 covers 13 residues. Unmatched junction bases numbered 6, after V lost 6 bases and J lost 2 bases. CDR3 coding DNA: TGCAGTGCCAGGACAGGGCACACCTACGAGCAGTACTTC. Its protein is CSARTGHTYEQYF.

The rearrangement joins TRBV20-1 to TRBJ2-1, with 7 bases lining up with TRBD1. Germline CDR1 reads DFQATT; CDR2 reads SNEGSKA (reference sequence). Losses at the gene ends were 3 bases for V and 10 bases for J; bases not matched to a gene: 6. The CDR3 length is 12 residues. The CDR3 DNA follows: TGCAGTGCTAGCGGACAGGACGGAGAGCAGTTCTTC. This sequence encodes CSASGQDGEQFF.

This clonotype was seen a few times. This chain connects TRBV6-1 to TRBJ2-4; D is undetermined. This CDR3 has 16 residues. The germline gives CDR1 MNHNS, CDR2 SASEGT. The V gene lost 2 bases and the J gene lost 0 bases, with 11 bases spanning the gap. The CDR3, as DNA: TGTGCCAGCAGTGAACAGGTTGATCTAGCCAAAAACATTCAGTACTTC. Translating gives CASSEQVDLAKNIQYF.

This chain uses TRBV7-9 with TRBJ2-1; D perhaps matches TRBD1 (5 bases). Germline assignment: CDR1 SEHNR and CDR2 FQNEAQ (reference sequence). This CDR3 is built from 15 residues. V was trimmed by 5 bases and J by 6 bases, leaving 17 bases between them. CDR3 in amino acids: CASSPPGQGVNEQFF. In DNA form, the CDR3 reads TGTGCCAGCAGCCCCCCTGGGCAGGGCGTCAATGAGCAGTTCTTC.

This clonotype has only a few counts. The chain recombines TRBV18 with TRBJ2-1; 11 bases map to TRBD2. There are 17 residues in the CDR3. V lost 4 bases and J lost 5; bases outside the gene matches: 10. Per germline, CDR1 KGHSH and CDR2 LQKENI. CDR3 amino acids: CASSRNSGRVSNNEQFF. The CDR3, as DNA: TGTGCCAGCTCACGGAATAGCGGGAGGGTATCGAACAATGAGCAGTTCTTC.